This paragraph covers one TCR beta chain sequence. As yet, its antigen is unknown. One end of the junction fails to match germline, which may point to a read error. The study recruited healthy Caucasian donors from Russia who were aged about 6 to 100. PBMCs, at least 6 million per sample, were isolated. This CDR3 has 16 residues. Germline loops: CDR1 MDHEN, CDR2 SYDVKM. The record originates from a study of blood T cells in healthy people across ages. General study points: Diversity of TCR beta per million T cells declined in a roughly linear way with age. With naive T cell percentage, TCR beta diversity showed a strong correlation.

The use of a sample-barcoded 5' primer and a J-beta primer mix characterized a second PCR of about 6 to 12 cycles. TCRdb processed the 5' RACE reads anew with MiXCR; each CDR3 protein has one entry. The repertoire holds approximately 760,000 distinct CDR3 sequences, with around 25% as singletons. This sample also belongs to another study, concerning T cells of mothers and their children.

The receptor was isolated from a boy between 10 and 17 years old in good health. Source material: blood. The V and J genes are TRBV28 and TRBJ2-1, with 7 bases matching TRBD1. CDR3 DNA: TGTGCCAGCAGGAGACGGACCTTCGGGACAGTCAATGAGCACTTCTTC. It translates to CASRRRTFGTVNEHFF.